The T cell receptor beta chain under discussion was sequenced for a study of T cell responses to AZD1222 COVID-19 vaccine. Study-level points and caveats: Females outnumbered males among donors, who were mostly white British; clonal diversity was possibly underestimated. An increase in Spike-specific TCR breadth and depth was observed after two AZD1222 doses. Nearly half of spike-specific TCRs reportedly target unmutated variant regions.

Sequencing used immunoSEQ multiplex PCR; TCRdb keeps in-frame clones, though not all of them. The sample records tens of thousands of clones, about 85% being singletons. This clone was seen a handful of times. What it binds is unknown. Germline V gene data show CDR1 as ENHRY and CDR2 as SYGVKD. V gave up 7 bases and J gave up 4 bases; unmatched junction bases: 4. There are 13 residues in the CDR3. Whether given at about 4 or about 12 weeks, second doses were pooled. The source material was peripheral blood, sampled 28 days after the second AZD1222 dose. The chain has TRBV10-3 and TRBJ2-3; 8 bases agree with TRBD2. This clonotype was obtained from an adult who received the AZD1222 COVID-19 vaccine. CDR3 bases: TGTGCCATCATGAAAGCGGGAGCAGATACGCAGTATTTT. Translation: CAIMKAGADTQYF.